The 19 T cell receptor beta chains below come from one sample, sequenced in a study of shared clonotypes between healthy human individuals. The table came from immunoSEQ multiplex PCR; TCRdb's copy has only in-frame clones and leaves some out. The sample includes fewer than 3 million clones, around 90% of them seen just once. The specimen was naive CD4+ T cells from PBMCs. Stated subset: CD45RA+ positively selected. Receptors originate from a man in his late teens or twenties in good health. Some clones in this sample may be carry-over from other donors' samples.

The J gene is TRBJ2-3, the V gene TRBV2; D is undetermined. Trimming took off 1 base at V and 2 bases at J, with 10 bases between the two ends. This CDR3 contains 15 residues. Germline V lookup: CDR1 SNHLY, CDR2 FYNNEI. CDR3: CASSEGKPYTDTQYF. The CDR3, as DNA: TGTGCCAGCAGTGAAGGAAAACCCTACACAGATACGCAGTATTTT.

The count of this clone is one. This CDR3 is CASSLGSAGGKPYEQYF. CDR3 coding DNA: TGTGCCAGCAGCTTGGGGTCAGCGGGAGGAAAGCCCTACGAGCAGTACTTC. The gene calls are TRBV28 and TRBJ2-7, with TRBD2 matching over 9 bases. V trimming: 6 bases; J trimming: 2 bases; junction bases outside the gene matches: 14. Germline CDR1 and CDR2: MDHEN and SYDVKM. There are 17 residues in the CDR3.

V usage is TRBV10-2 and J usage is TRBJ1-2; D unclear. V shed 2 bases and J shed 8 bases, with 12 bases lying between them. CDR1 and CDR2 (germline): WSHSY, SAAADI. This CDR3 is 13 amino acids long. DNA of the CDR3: TGCGCCAGCAGTGAGGCCTGGGTATGGGGCTACACCTTC. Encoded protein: CASSEAWVWGYTF.

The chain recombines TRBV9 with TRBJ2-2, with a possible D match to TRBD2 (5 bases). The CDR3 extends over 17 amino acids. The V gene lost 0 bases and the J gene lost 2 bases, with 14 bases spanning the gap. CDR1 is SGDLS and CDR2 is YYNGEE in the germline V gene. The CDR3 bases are TGTGCCAGCAGCGTAGGGGTAAGGGCGGGTAACACCGGGGAGCTGTTTTTT. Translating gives CASSVGVRAGNTGELFF.

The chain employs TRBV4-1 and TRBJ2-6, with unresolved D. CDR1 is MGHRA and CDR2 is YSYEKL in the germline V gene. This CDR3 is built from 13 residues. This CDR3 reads CAVGYSGANVLTF. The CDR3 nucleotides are TGCGCTGTGGGCTACTCTGGGGCCAACGTCCTGACTTTC.

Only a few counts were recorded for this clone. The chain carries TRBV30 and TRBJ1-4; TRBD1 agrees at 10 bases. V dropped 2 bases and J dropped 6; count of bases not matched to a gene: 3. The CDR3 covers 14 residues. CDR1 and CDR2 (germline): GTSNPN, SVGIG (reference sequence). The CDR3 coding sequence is TGTGCCTGGAGTTCAGGGACAGGGGATGAAAAACTGTTTTTT. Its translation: CAWSSGTGDEKLFF.

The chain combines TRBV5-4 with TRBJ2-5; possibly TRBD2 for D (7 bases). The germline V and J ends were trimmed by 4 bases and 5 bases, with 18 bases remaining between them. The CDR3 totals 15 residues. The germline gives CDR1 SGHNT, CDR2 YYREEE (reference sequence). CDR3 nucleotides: TGTGCCAGCAGCGGGGACACCCTCGGGGGGGAGACCCAGTACTTC. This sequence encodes CASSGDTLGGETQYF.

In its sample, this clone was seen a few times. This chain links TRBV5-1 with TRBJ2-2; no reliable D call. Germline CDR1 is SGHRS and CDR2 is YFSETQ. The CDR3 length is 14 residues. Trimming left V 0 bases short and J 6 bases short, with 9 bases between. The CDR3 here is CASSLVGYAGELFF. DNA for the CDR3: TGCGCCAGCAGCTTGGTCGGTTATGCCGGGGAGCTGTTTTTT.

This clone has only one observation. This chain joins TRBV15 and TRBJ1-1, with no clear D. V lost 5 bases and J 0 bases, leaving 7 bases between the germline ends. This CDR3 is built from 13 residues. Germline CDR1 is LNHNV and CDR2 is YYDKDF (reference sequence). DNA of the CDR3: TGTGCCACCAGCGGCGCAGTGAACACTGAAGCTTTCTTT. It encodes CATSGAVNTEAFF.

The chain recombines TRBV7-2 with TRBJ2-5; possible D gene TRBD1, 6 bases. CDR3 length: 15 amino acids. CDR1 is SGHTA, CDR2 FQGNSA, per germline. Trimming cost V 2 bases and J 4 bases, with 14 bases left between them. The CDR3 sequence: CASSLPQGWGETQYF. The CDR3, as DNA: TGTGCCAGCAGCTTACCTCAGGGGTGGGGAGAGACCCAGTACTTC.

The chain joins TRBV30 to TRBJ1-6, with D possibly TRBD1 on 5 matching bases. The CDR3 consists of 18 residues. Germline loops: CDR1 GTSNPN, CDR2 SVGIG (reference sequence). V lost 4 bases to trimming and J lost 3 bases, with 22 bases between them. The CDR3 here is CAWMSPRAGLGYNSPLHF. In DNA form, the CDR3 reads TGTGCCTGGATGTCCCCCAGGGCCGGCCTAGGCTATAATTCACCCCTCCACTTT.

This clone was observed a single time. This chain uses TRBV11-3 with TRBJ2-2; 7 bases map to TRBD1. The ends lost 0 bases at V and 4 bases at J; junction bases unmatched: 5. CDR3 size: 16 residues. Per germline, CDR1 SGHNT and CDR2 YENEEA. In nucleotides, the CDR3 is TGTGCCAGCAGCTTAGACCACAGGGGCCTCACCGGGGAGCTGTTTTTT. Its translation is CASSLDHRGLTGELFF.

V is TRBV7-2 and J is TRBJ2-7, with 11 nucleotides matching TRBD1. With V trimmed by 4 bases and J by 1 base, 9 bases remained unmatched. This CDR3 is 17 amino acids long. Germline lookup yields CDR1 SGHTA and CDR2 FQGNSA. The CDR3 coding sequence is TGTGCCAGCAGCTCTTATCGGGACAGGGGGGGGTCCTACGAGCAGTACTTC. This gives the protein CASSSYRDRGGSYEQYF.

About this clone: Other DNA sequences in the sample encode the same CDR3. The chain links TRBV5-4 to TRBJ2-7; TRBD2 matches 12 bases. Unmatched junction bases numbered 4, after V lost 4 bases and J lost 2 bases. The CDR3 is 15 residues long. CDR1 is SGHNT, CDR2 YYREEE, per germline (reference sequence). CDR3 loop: CASSPGLAGTYEQYF. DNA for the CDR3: TGTGCCAGCAGCCCGGGACTAGCGGGCACCTACGAGCAGTACTTC. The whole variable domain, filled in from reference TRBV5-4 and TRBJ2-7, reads ETGVTQSPTHLIKTRGQQVTLRCSSQSGHNTVSWYQQALGQGPQFIFQYYREEENGRGNFPPRFSGLQFPNYSSELNVNALELDDSALYLCASSPGLAGTYEQYFGPGTRLTVT.

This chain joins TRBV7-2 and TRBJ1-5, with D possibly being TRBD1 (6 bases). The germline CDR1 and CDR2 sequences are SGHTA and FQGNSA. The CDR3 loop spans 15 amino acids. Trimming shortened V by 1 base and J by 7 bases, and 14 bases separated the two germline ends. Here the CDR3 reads CASSLGGAMTQPQHF. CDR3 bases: TGTGCCAGCAGCTTAGGGGGGGCGATGACCCAGCCCCAGCATTTT.

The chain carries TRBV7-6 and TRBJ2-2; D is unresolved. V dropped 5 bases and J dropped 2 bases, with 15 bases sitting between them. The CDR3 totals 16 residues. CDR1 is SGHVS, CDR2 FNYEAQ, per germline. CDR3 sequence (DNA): TGTGCCAGCAGCCGATCGGTCTGGGAAAACACCGGGGAGCTGTTTTTT. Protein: CASSRSVWENTGELFF.

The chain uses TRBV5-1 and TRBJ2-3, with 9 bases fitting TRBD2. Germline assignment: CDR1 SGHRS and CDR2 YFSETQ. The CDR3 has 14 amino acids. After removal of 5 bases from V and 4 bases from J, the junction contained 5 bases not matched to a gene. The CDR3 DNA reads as TGCGCCAGCAGAGGACTAGCGAATGCAGATACGCAGTATTTT. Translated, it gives CASRGLANADTQYF.

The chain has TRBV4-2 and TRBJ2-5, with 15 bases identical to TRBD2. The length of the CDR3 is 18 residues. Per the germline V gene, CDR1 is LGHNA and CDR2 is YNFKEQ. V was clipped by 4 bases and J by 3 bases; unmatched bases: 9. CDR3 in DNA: TGTGCCAGCAGCCCGGGGACTAGCGGGAGGCCGTTGGAAGAGACCCAGTACTTC. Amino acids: CASSPGTSGRPLEETQYF.

The CDR3 loop reads CASSPGTGGFNIQYF. CDR3 in DNA: TGTGCCAGCTCACCCGGGACAGGGGGGTTCAACATTCAGTACTTC. This chain connects TRBV18 to TRBJ2-4; 11 bases fit TRBD1. Germline assignment: CDR1 KGHSH and CDR2 LQKENI. Trimming removed 3 bases from V and 7 bases from J; junction bases left unmatched: 5. The CDR3 length is 15 residues.